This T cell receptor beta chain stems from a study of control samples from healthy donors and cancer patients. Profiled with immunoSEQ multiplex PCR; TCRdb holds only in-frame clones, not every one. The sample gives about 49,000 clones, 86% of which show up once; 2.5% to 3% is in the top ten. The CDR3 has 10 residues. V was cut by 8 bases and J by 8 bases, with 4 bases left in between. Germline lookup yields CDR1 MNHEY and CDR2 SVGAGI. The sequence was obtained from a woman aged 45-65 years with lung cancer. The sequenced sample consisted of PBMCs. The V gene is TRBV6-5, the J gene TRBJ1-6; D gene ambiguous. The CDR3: CASRHSPLHF. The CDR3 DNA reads TGTGCCAGCCGCCATTCACCCCTCCACTTT.